This entry lists 32 T cell receptor beta chains sequenced from one sample in a study of blood T cells in healthy people across ages. Primers used in a second PCR of about 6 to 11 cycles were a sample-barcoded 5' primer and a J-beta primer mix. Using its own MiXCR run on the 5' RACE reads, TCRdb lists one record per CDR3 protein. The data contain around 1,500,000 distinct CDR3 sequences, about 28% of them singletons. Sample: blood. Every receptor here comes from a woman between 25 and 40 years old in good health.

The chain uses TRBV7-9 and TRBJ1-2, with D unclear. The CDR3 covers 16 residues. V lost 4 bases and J 2 bases, leaving 17 bases between the germline ends. Germline V CDR1 and CDR2: SEHNR, FQNEAQ (reference sequence). CDR3 bases: TGTGCCAGCAGCTCCCCCGGTCTGGACGCCAACTATGGCTACACCTTC. Amino acids: CASSSPGLDANYGYTF.

This clonotype was found once. The chain combines TRBV12-3 or TRBV12-4 with TRBJ2-3; the D gene is possibly TRBD2 (7 bases). V was clipped by 11 bases and J by 4 bases, with 19 bases between them. The CDR3 has 14 amino acids. The CDR3 DNA reads TGTGCCTCCCAGGGGCGGGGGAGCGCAGATACGCAGTATTTT. Translated, it gives CASQGRGSADTQYF.

The gene calls are TRBV28 and TRBJ2-7, with D perhaps matching TRBD2 (7 bases). The CDR3 is 17 amino acids. V was shortened by 5 bases and J by 3 bases, with 23 bases between the two germline ends. Germline-derived CDR1 and CDR2 are MDHEN and SYDVKM. CDR3: CASSHGIGGLSDYEQYF. The DNA for the CDR3 is TGTGCCAGCAGTCACGGGATAGGGGGACTATCAGACTACGAGCAGTACTTC.

The genes are TRBV18 and TRBJ2-1, with TRBD2 matching over 10 bases. The J call may be wrong; the DNA end is better matched by TRBJ2-7. The germline CDR1 and CDR2 sequences are KGHSH and LQKENI. The CDR3 has 15 residues. The CDR3 reads CASSGLADLYNEQYF. CDR3 coding DNA: TGTGCCAGCTCAGGACTAGCGGACCTCTACAATGAGCAGTACTTC.

This clonotype was counted between two and nine times. This sequence joins TRBV7-2 and TRBJ1-6; D might be TRBD1 (5 bases). The length of the CDR3 is 12 residues. Germline CDR1 SGHTA, CDR2 FQGNSA. V dropped 5 bases and J dropped 13 bases, with 12 bases sitting between them. The CDR3 bases are TGTGCCAGCAGCCCAGGACAAGAGCCCCTCCACTTT. This encodes CASSPGQEPLHF.

This clonotype has just a few counts. This rearrangement joins TRBV20-1 to TRBJ2-1; 9 bases align to TRBD2. Looked up from germline, CDR1 is DFQATT and CDR2 is SNEGSKA (reference sequence). With 3 bases clipped from V and 4 bases from J, the junction kept 4 bases outside the gene matches. The CDR3 has 14 amino acids. The CDR3 nucleotides are TGCAGTGCTAGTAGGCTAGCGGGATACAATGAGCAGTTCTTC. Translation gives CSASRLAGYNEQFF.

This clonotype was found a few times. The rearrangement uses TRBV7-6 and TRBJ2-7; D uncertain. Per germline, CDR1 SGHVS and CDR2 FNYEAQ. Deletions cut 5 bases from V and 2 bases from J, with 10 bases between. CDR3 length: 13 residues. The CDR3 region has the DNA TGTGCCAGCAGCCCGACGTTAGCCTACGAGCAGTACTTC. This encodes CASSPTLAYEQYF. Combining the CDR3 with reference TRBV7-6 and TRBJ2-7 gives the whole variable domain GAGVSQSPRYKVTKRGQDVALRCDPISGHVSLYWYRQALGQGPEFLTYFNYEAQQDKSGLPNDRFSAERPEGSISTLTIQRTEQRDSAMYRCASSPTLAYEQYFGPGTRLTVT.

This clonotype was counted a few times. The rearrangement links TRBV2 to TRBJ1-5, with a possible D match to TRBD1 (5 bases). CDR3 length: 14 residues. From germline, CDR1 is SNHLY and CDR2 FYNNEI. Trimming stripped 4 bases from V and 7 bases from J, with 14 bases between. DNA of the CDR3: TGTGCCAGCAGTGTCGGTACAGGTGGACAGCCCCAGCATTTT. Translated: CASSVGTGGQPQHF.

This clonotype has more than one count but fewer than ten. The DNA of the CDR3 is TGTGCCAGCAGTCCCGGCCGGGACGGGACCTACGAGCAGTACTTC. It yields the protein CASSPGRDGTYEQYF. The chain combines TRBV6-5 with TRBJ2-7; the D call may be TRBD1 or TRBD2 (5 bases each). There are 15 residues in the CDR3. Germline V gene data show CDR1 as MNHEY and CDR2 as SVGAGI. Trimming took 5 bases from V and 2 from J, leaving 16 bases between them.

For this clonotype: This clone may be a read error of a much larger clone one base away. CDR3 sequence reads: CASNPGGRADGEQFF. The DNA for the CDR3 is TGCGCCAGCAACCCTGGCGGGAGGGCCGACGGTGAGCAGTTCTTC. This chain links TRBV5-1 with TRBJ2-1; the match to TRBD2 covers 9 bases. With V trimmed by 6 bases and J by 9 bases, 13 bases remained unmatched. Looked up from germline, CDR1 is SGHRS and CDR2 is YFSETQ. The CDR3 is 15 amino acids.

This clonotype was counted many times. The chain joins TRBV14 to TRBJ2-6; D is unresolved. Germline assignment: CDR1 SGHDN and CDR2 FVKESK. The CDR3 has 12 residues. The V gene lost 1 base and the J gene lost 11 bases, with 6 bases spanning the gap. Here the CDR3 reads CASSQVFDVLTF. The CDR3, as DNA: TGTGCCAGCAGCCAAGTATTTGACGTCCTGACTTTC.

This clonotype has a count of ten or more. CDR3 region: CASSGTGTSGANVLTF. CDR3 in DNA: TGTGCCAGCAGTGGGACAGGTACCTCTGGGGCCAACGTCCTGACTTTC. V and J are TRBV12-3 or TRBV12-4 and TRBJ2-6; TRBD1 aligns across 8 bases. The CDR3 length is 16 residues. With V trimmed by 5 bases and J by 0 bases, 3 bases remained unmatched.

The chain joins TRBV14 to TRBJ2-1, with D perhaps matching TRBD2 (5 bases). V shed 0 bases and J shed 14 bases, with 14 bases lying between them. Germline V CDR1 and CDR2: SGHDN, FVKESK. The CDR3 is 13 amino acids. CDR3 region: CASSQEWRAREFF. The DNA of the CDR3 is TGTGCCAGCAGCCAAGAGTGGCGGGCTCGGGAGTTCTTC.

This clonotype has just a few counts. The chain joins TRBV7-2 to TRBJ2-1; D unclear. The CDR3 has 13 residues. CDR1 is SGHTA, CDR2 FQGNSA, per germline. Trimming stripped 5 bases from V and 6 bases from J, with 11 bases between. The CDR3 DNA reads as TGTGCCAGCAGCACCACCAAGGGCAATGAGCAGTTCTTC. It codes for CASSTTKGNEQFF.

This clonotype came up many times. This CDR3 reads CSVEGTGQGGGYTF. Here the CDR3 DNA reads TGCAGCGTTGAGGGGACGGGCCAGGGAGGTGGCTACACCTTC. The J gene is TRBJ1-2, the V gene TRBV29-1; TRBD1 is a possible D gene (5 bases). V was pared by 3 bases and J by 7 bases, with 18 bases between. The CDR3 has 14 residues. Germline lookup yields CDR1 SQVTM and CDR2 ANQGSEA. Full variable domain (remainder filled in from reference TRBV29-1 and TRBJ1-2): SAVISQKPSRDICQRGTSLTIQCQVDSQVTMMFWYRQQPGQSLTLIATANQGSEATYESGFVIDKFPISRPNLTFSTLTVSNMSPEDSSIYLCSVEGTGQGGGYTFGSGTRLTVV.

This rearrangement joins TRBV6-6 to TRBJ2-5, with 10 positions matching TRBD1. V lost 7 bases, J lost 11 bases, and 16 bases stayed unmatched. The CDR3 loop spans 15 amino acids. Germline values: CDR1 MNHNY, CDR2 SVGAGI (reference sequence). The CDR3 loop is CASNRDRGRSGEQYF. The CDR3 DNA sequence: TGTGCCAGCAATAGGGACAGGGGACGATCCGGGGAGCAGTACTTC.

The chain couples TRBV9 to TRBJ2-5; D tentatively fits TRBD1 or TRBD2 (5 bases each). V shed 2 bases and J shed 4 bases, with 15 bases lying between them. This CDR3 has 15 residues. The germline V gene has CDR1 SGDLS and CDR2 YYNGEE. The CDR3 here is CASSVGDTFRETQYF. In DNA, the CDR3 is TGTGCCAGCAGCGTGGGGGATACCTTCCGAGAGACCCAGTACTTC. Full variable domain (outside the CDR3, taken from reference TRBV9 and TRBJ2-5): DSGVTQTPKHLITATGQRVTLRCSPRSGDLSVYWYQQSLDQGLQFLIQYYNGEERAKGNILERFSAQQFPDLHSELNLSSLELGDSALYFCASSVGDTFRETQYFGPGTRLLVL.

This clonotype was seen a handful of times. J is TRBJ2-5 and V is TRBV12-3 or TRBV12-4; no definite D call. V was pared by 3 bases and J by 3 bases, with 8 bases between. This CDR3 contains 13 residues. This CDR3 is CASSFWVKETQYF. The CDR3 DNA follows: TGTGCCAGCAGTTTTTGGGTTAAAGAGACCCAGTACTTC.

The table lists this clonotype with many counts. The chain recombines TRBV7-2 with TRBJ1-2, with 7 bases that match TRBD1. Germline trimming cut 4 bases from V and 4 bases from J; bases unmatched to any gene: 6. The CDR3 loop spans 14 amino acids. Germline V lookup: CDR1 SGHTA, CDR2 FQGNSA. The CDR3 sequence: CASSYRGVGYGYTF. The DNA of the CDR3 is TGTGCCAGCAGCTACAGGGGCGTGGGCTATGGCTACACCTTC.

This clonotype was seen many times. V and J are TRBV6-5 and TRBJ1-5; no definite D call. Germline V lookup: CDR1 MNHEY, CDR2 SVGAGI. The CDR3 is 12 amino acids. The ends were cut back, 8 bases at V and 4 bases at J, with 9 bases in the middle. CDR3: CASARPNQPQHF. CDR3 sequence (DNA): TGTGCCAGCGCCAGGCCGAATCAGCCCCAGCATTTT.

The rearrangement uses TRBV10-3 and TRBJ2-5; 7 nucleotides agree with TRBD1. CDR1 is ENHRY and CDR2 is SYGVKD in the germline V gene. The CDR3 consists of 15 residues. V gave up 2 bases and J gave up 5 bases; unmatched junction bases: 8. CDR3 DNA: TGTGCCATCAGTGAGCCTGATACAGGGGAGGAGACCCAGTACTTC. Translated, it gives CAISEPDTGEETQYF.

The chain links TRBV3-1 to TRBJ2-1, with D unclear. Germline V CDR1 and CDR2: LGHDT, YNNKEL (reference sequence). The ends were cut back, 0 bases at V and 15 bases at J, with 9 bases in the middle. The CDR3 length is 11 residues. The CDR3 protein is CASSQDRFTFF. CDR3 sequence (DNA): TGTGCCAGCAGCCAAGACAGGTTCACGTTCTTC.

The rearrangement joins TRBV5-6 to TRBJ2-4; D is perhaps TRBD1 (6 bases). V was shortened by 1 base and J by 13 bases, with 21 bases between the two germline ends. Germline CDR1 and CDR2: SGHDT and YYEEEE. The CDR3 extends over 15 amino acids. CDR3 sequence (DNA): TGTGCCAGCAGCTTGTACCAGGGGAGAACTGGTGAGCAGTACTTC. Its translation: CASSLYQGRTGEQYF.

The table lists this clonotype with a few counts. The chain couples TRBV3-1 to TRBJ2-3; D unclear. V gave up 4 bases and J gave up 7 bases, with 9 bases separating them. Germline loops: CDR1 LGHDT, CDR2 YNNKEL (reference sequence). The CDR3 is made up of 12 amino acids. CDR3 amino acids: CASSPSVNTQYF. CDR3 bases: TGTGCCAGCAGCCCCTCAGTGAATACGCAGTATTTT.

The sample holds many counts of this clonotype. V usage is TRBV12-3 or TRBV12-4 and J usage is TRBJ2-5; D is tentatively TRBD1 or TRBD2 (6 bases each). Trimming took 4 bases from V and 4 from J, leaving 10 bases between them. This CDR3 is 13 amino acids long. CDR3: CASSYGGAETQYF. CDR3 in DNA: TGTGCCAGCAGTTACGGGGGCGCAGAGACCCAGTACTTC.

This clonotype was observed a few times. J is TRBJ1-2 and V is TRBV7-7; maybe TRBD1 (5 bases). Germline CDR1 is SSHAT and CDR2 is FNYEAQ (reference sequence). Trimming shortened V by 5 bases and J by 7 bases, and 14 bases separated the two germline ends. The CDR3 is 13 residues long. The CDR3 nucleotides read TGTGCCAGCAGCCCCGGATGGGGGTTTGGCTACACCTTC. Its protein is CASSPGWGFGYTF. Based on the CDR3 plus reference TRBV7-7 and TRBJ1-2, the full variable domain is GAGVSQSPRYKVTKRGQDVTLRCDPISSHATLYWYQQALGQGPEFLTYFNYEAQPDKSGLPSDRFSAERPEGSISTLTIQRTEQRDSAMYRCASSPGWGFGYTFGSGTRLTVV.

This clonotype was counted only a few times. The V gene is TRBV7-8, the J gene TRBJ2-3; maybe TRBD2 (5 bases). The CDR3 has 14 residues. V lost 4 bases and J lost 2, with 10 bases in between. Germline CDR1 and CDR2: SGHVS and FQNEAQ. This chain's CDR3 is CASSSERYTDTQYF. In nucleotides, the CDR3 is TGTGCCAGCAGCTCTGAGCGGTACACAGATACGCAGTATTTT.

This clonotype was detected only a few times. The chain has TRBV10-1 and TRBJ1-1; no clear D. The CDR3 runs to 13 residues. Germline values: CDR1 WNHNN, CDR2 SYGVQD (reference sequence). Trimming removed 5 bases from V and 5 bases from J, with 12 bases in between. CDR3 protein: CASSRARLTEAFF. The CDR3 bases are TGCGCCAGCAGTAGAGCCCGACTGACTGAAGCTTTCTTT.

The chain joins TRBV6-1 to TRBJ2-7, with TRBD2 as a possible D gene (5 bases). Germline CDR1 MNHNS, CDR2 SASEGT. Between the trimmed V and J ends, which lost 6 bases and 1 base, there was a span of 10 bases. This CDR3 contains 13 residues. CDR3 amino acids: CASREAQSYEQYF. DNA for the CDR3: TGTGCCAGCAGGGAGGCTCAATCCTACGAGCAGTACTTC.

This clonotype occurred a few times. This rearrangement joins TRBV29-1 to TRBJ2-7, with 9 bases aligning to TRBD1. The CDR3 covers 16 residues. The junction had 13 bases not matched to a gene; V was cut back by 6 bases and J by 1 base. Germline CDR1 SQVTM, CDR2 ANQGSEA. DNA of the CDR3: TGCAGCGTCGGAGAAGGCCGGACAGGGGAGTCCTACGAGCAGTACTTC. Protein: CSVGEGRTGESYEQYF.

The chain carries TRBV29-1 and TRBJ2-3, with D possibly being TRBD1 (6 bases). Trimming took 8 bases from V and 2 from J, leaving 17 bases between them. CDR3 length equals 14 residues. CDR1 is SQVTM and CDR2 is ANQGSEA in the germline V gene. Here the CDR3 DNA reads TGCAGCACCAGTTCGGGACATCACACAGATACGCAGTATTTT. Translating gives CSTSSGHHTDTQYF.

About this clonotype itself: The germline gene is not matched at one end of the junction; a read error may be the cause. The gene calls are TRBV14 and TRBJ1-1; 7 nucleotides match TRBD1. The V gene's germline CDR1 is SGHDN and CDR2 FVKESK. This CDR3 is 14 amino acids long. In nucleotides, the CDR3 is TGTGCCAGCAGTCAAGCGACAGGGCGAAATGAAGCTTTCTTT. This encodes CASSQATGRNEAFF. Full variable domain (remainder filled in from reference TRBV14 and TRBJ1-1): EAGVTQFPSHSVIEKGQTVTLRCDPISGHDNLYWYRRVMGKEIKFLLHFVKESKQDESGMPNNRFLAERTGGTYSTLKVQPAELEDSGVYFCASSQATGRNEAFFGQGTRLTVV.